This is a list of T cell receptor beta chains from one sample in a study of cytomegalovirus exposure and HLA in healthy donors. Sequenced by immunoSEQ multiplex PCR; TCRdb stores in-frame clones only, minus some. The data show approximately 140,000 clones, roughly 74% seen once. The sequenced sample consisted of PBMCs. All receptors derive from a woman aged 40-49 years in good health and CMV-seropositive. Each CDR3 is given with its conserved first and last residue. The D gene is left open where the match is weak. Clone size is stated in some rows and not others, as once, few, many or a class when expanded.

size	V	length	J	D	DNA	CDR3
-	TRBV19	17	TRBJ1-4	-	TGTGCCAGTAGCCCCCTCGGGGGACGGGCCGATAATGAAAAACTGTTTTTT	CASSPLGGRADNEKLFF
-	TRBV19	11	TRBJ1-2	-	TGTGCCAGTAGTGCATACGGTGGCTACACCTTC	CASSAYGGYTF
-	TRBV7-9	13	TRBJ2-1	-	TGTGCCAGCAGCGACGACAGGTTCGGCGAGCAGTTCTTC	CASSDDRFGEQFF
-	TRBV7-9	15	TRBJ1-4	TRBD1	TGTGCCAGCAGCTCCCCAGGGGGGACTAATGAAAAACTGTTTTTT	CASSSPGGTNEKLFF
-	TRBV5-1	15	TRBJ2-3	TRBD1	TGCGCCAGCAGCTCAACAGGGGCCTTATCGGATACGCAGTATTTT	CASSSTGALSDTQYF
few	TRBV7-6	14	TRBJ1-3	TRBD1	TGTGCCAGCAGCTTCACGGGACAGGGTGACACCATATATTTT	CASSFTGQGDTIYF
-	TRBV2	11	TRBJ2-7	TRBD2	TGTGCCAGCAAGGCGGGAGGAGAGCAGTACTTC	CASKAGGEQYF
-	TRBV5-1	14	TRBJ1-1	-	TGCGCCAGCTACGGGGGGGGACTAGCGGGTGAAGCTTTCTTT	CASYGGGLAGEAFF
-	TRBV15	14	TRBJ2-2	TRBD2	TGTGCCACCACCTCCGGGACTAGCGCCGGGGAGCTGTTTTTT	CATTSGTSAGELFF
-	TRBV5-1	16	TRBJ2-3	TRBD1	TGCGCCAGCAGCTTGACAGGGGGAGCTAGCACAGATACGCAGTATTTT	CASSLTGGASTDTQYF